One T cell receptor (beta chain) is described in this entry. Its antigen specificity is not known. Relative to the germline gene, one junction end is altered; a read error may explain this. This record comes from a study of post-analysis software for immune sequencing data (dated by TCRdb to between 2015 and 2017). In terms of the full investigation: Recorded disease courses included relapsing-remitting, secondary progressive and progressive-relapsing multiple sclerosis, with some patients lacking subtype annotation. The patient repertoires were compared against 10 to 12 previously published healthy control repertoires obtained from donors aged about 6 to 28 years. A subset of samples was prepared in parallel using single-end sample barcoding, then pooled and co-amplified after Illumina adapter ligation.

To demonstrate the VDJtools post-analysis software, TCR beta repertoires were profiled from the peripheral blood of about 13 young patients with multiple sclerosis. The multiple sclerosis patients were children and adolescents between roughly 6 and 17 years of age. Counted from cysteine to phenylalanine, this CDR3 has 13 amino acids. Only CDR3 DNA is held: 39 bases, read in frame from base 1. Reading the germline V gene gives CDR1 SGHTA and CDR2 FQGTGA. Library prep was done by PCR. TCRdb records Illumina HiSeq 2500 as the sequencer. To reduce PCR and sequencing biases, unique molecular identifiers were built into the TCR beta cDNA libraries. Per 1 to 10 million input T cells, roughly 500,000 cDNA molecules were obtained, such that each molecule approximated one T cell. The patient libraries were prepared and sequenced using the same protocol as the earlier healthy control dataset. Samples belonging to the same batch were prepared together, multiplexed and sequenced on a shared HiSeq lane. On the study's bioinformatics: MIGEC handled the raw barcoded reads, throwing out single-read molecular identifier groups before consensus assembly and CDR3 extraction. Clonotype tables were post-analysed with VDJtools, normalizing diversity by down-sampling all datasets to the smallest sample size. Repertoire overlap clustering matched CDR3 amino acid but not nucleotide sequences to correct batch-related cross-sample contamination. Using fastp trimming at Q25 and MiXCR clonotype assembly, TCRdb reanalyzed the public sequencing data and kept in-frame beta chains. Rows with one shared CDR3 protein collapse into an entry with the most common genes and DNA. The V and J calls were determined by TCRdb, not by the authors. This sample lists approximately 730,000 distinct CDR3 sequences; around 42% were detected once. The leading ten clones occupy approximately 5% of the sample.

Study-wide conclusions, independent of this receptor: Direct clustering with F measure revealed strong co-clustering of samples prepared in the same batch, which led to a batch-effect correction. Patients showed significantly higher frequencies than controls for a handful of TRBV segments, among them TRBV5-6, TRBV5-1 and TRBV20-1. The control group was slightly older than the multiple sclerosis patient group. Compared with controls, multiple sclerosis patients had significantly lower normalized Chao1 diversity, a finding suggesting substantial peripheral T-cell clonal expansion.

Specimen: blood. The sequence was collected from a girl between 5 and 17 years old with multiple sclerosis. The V gene is TRBV7-3 and the J gene is TRBJ1-2, and perhaps TRBD1 as D gene, on 5 matching bases. CDR3 region: CASSPGGDHGCTF. At the DNA level, the sequence is TGTGCCAGCAGCCCAGGTGGGGACCATGGCTGCACCTTC.